Shown below are 21 T cell receptor beta chains from a single sample sequenced in a study of T cell responses to AZD1222 COVID-19 vaccine. The method was immunoSEQ multiplex PCR; TCRdb's version includes in-frame clones alone and lacks a portion of them. In the table there are 130,000 to 150,000 clones, roughly 90% of which are singletons. Sequenced material: peripheral blood, taken on day 0 of AZD1222 vaccination. These receptors all come from an adult in good health.

The chain is built from TRBV10-3 and TRBJ1-2; D is uncertain. Looked up from germline, CDR1 is ENHRY and CDR2 is SYGVKD. Trimming shortened V by 7 bases and J by 4 bases, and 10 bases separated the two germline ends. This CDR3 contains 12 residues. The CDR3 nucleotides are TGTGCCATCACCGGGTCCTCCTATGGCTACACCTTC. Encoded protein: CAITGSSYGYTF.

J is TRBJ2-1 and V is TRBV19; 8 positions agree with TRBD2. The CDR3 is made up of 18 amino acids. The V gene's germline CDR1 is LNHDA and CDR2 SQIVND (reference sequence). V trimming: 5 bases; J trimming: 1 base; junction bases outside the gene matches: 13. CDR3 in amino acids: CASSRASGSESSYNEQFF. In DNA form, the CDR3 reads TGTGCCAGTAGTCGGGCTAGCGGGTCTGAAAGTTCCTACAATGAGCAGTTCTTC.

The V call is TRBV10-3, the J call TRBJ2-1, with D uncertain. Trimming removed 10 bases at V and 5 bases at J, with 21 bases between. The CDR3 is 15 amino acids. Germline CDR1 is ENHRY and CDR2 is SYGVKD. The CDR3 nucleotides read TGTGCCAGCGAACGAGGCCCTACCCCCAACAATGAGCAGTTCTTC. Translation gives CASERGPTPNNEQFF.

This sequence joins TRBV6-5 and TRBJ2-2; 9 bases are a match to TRBD1. This CDR3 is 14 amino acids long. Germline CDR1 and CDR2: MNHEY and SVGAGI. With 9 bases clipped from V and 1 base from J, the junction kept 3 bases outside the gene matches. The CDR3 loop is CASSGQGNTGELFF. The CDR3 nucleotides are TGTGCCAGTTCGGGACAGGGGAACACCGGGGAGCTGTTTTTT.

The chain couples TRBV2 to TRBJ2-2, with D possibly called TRBD1 or TRBD2 (5 bases each). The CDR3 covers 16 residues. Deletions cut 4 bases from V and 4 bases from J, with 16 bases between. Germline CDR1 and CDR2: SNHLY and FYNNEI. The DNA of the CDR3 is TGTGCCAGCAGTGCGGTGGGGGATCGGGGCACCGGGGAGCTGTTTTTT. This translates into CASSAVGDRGTGELFF.

CDR3 in amino acids: CASSRQGLYNEQFF. The DNA of the CDR3 is TGTGCCAGTAGTCGACAGGGCCTCTACAATGAGCAGTTCTTC. The chain links TRBV19 to TRBJ2-1; 7 nucleotides agree with TRBD1. V shed 5 bases, J shed 3 bases, and the junction held 4 bases outside the gene matches. This CDR3 contains 14 residues. From germline, CDR1 is LNHDA and CDR2 SQIVND (reference sequence). The full variable domain, its missing parts supplied by reference TRBV19 and TRBJ2-1, is DGGITQSPKYLFRKEGQNVTLSCEQNLNHDAMYWYRQDPGQGLRLIYYSQIVNDFQKGDIAEGYSVSREKKESFPLTVTSAQKNPTAFYLCASSRQGLYNEQFFGPGTRLTVL.

The CDR3 protein is CASSIEVSRSGGTGANVLTF. The CDR3 DNA follows: TGTGCCAGTAGTATAGAGGTCAGCCGATCAGGGGGAACAGGGGCCAACGTCCTGACTTTC. The chain recombines TRBV19 with TRBJ2-6, with 7 bases aligning to TRBD1. J lost 4 bases, V lost 0 bases, and 15 bases had no gene match. CDR3 size: 20 residues. Germline CDR1 and CDR2: LNHDA and SQIVND (reference sequence). Full variable domain (rest looked up from reference TRBV19 and TRBJ2-6): DGGITQSPKYLFRKEGQNVTLSCEQNLNHDAMYWYRQDPGQGLRLIYYSQIVNDFQKGDIAEGYSVSREKKESFPLTVTSAQKNPTAFYLCASSIEVSRSGGTGANVLTFGAGSRLTVL.

The chain uses TRBV6-2 or TRBV6-3 and TRBJ1-2; 7 positions agree with TRBD1. This CDR3 is built from 16 residues. The V segment lost 2 bases and the J segment 5 bases; nucleotides outside the gene matches: 11. Germline V CDR1 and CDR2: MNHEY, SVGEGT. The CDR3 coding sequence is TGTGCCAGCAGTTACCGCCGAGGACAGGCGGCTTATGGCTACACCTTC. Amino acid sequence: CASSYRRGQAAYGYTF.

V usage is TRBV28 and J usage is TRBJ2-7; 10 nucleotides agree with TRBD1. The CDR3 runs to 15 residues. V trimming: 5 bases; J trimming: 7 bases; junction bases outside the gene matches: 11. The V gene's germline CDR1 is MDHEN and CDR2 SYDVKM. The CDR3 DNA follows: TGTGCCAGCAGTGGGCGACAGGGGGCTTTTTGGGAGCAGTACTTC. It encodes CASSGRQGAFWEQYF.

The chain carries TRBV5-4 and TRBJ2-3, with 8 bases fitting TRBD2. CDR3 size: 17 residues. With V trimmed by 2 bases and J by 0 bases, 8 bases remained unmatched. Looked up from germline, CDR1 is SGHNT and CDR2 is YYREEE (reference sequence). The CDR3 loop reads CASSFPGLEASTDTQYF. CDR3 DNA sequence: TGTGCCAGCAGCTTTCCGGGACTAGAGGCTAGCACAGATACGCAGTATTTT.

V gene TRBV27 combines with J gene TRBJ2-1, with D maybe TRBD1 (6 bases). The CDR3 is 15 amino acids. Germline loops: CDR1 MNHEY, CDR2 SMNVEV (reference sequence). V lost 4 bases, J lost 2 bases, and 12 bases lay in between. In nucleotides, the CDR3 is TGTGCCAGCAGTTCCACTTACAGGGCCTACAATGAGCAGTTCTTC. Encoded protein: CASSSTYRAYNEQFF.

The V gene is TRBV4-3, the J gene TRBJ1-1; D call uncertain. Germline CDR1 and CDR2: LGHNA and YSLEER. Trimming cost V 1 base and J 6 bases, with 9 bases left between them. This CDR3 comprises 13 residues. CDR3 loop: CASSQGVAAEAFF. CDR3 DNA sequence: TGCGCCAGCAGCCAAGGGGTGGCGGCTGAAGCTTTCTTT.

The V call is TRBV4-3, the J call TRBJ2-5; possible D gene TRBD2, 6 bases. The germline V gene has CDR1 LGHNA and CDR2 YSLEER. Trimming shortened V by 0 bases and J by 1 base, and 21 bases separated the two germline ends. The length of the CDR3 is 19 residues. The CDR3 DNA reads as TGCGCCAGCAGCCAAGATGAGTTAGGCGACGGGGGTACCCAAGAGACCCAGTACTTC. Encoded protein: CASSQDELGDGGTQETQYF.

This rearrangement joins TRBV11-3 to TRBJ2-3; possibly TRBD2 for D (5 bases). V was trimmed by 8 bases and J by 1 base, leaving 10 bases between them. Germline CDR1 SGHNT, CDR2 YENEEA. This CDR3 comprises 13 residues. The CDR3 sequence: CASGEYGTDTQYF. CDR3 coding DNA: TGTGCCAGCGGGGAGTATGGCACAGATACGCAGTATTTT.

The chain links TRBV19 to TRBJ1-3, with D hard to call. The CDR3 runs to 11 residues. V was clipped by 10 bases and J by 2 bases, with 6 bases between them. Germline CDR1 and CDR2: LNHDA and SQIVND (reference sequence). The CDR3 region is CATLAGNTIYF. In nucleotides, the CDR3 is TGTGCCACCCTGGCTGGAAACACCATATATTTT. Variable domain in full (rest from reference TRBV19 and TRBJ1-3): DGGITQSPKYLFRKEGQNVTLSCEQNLNHDAMYWYRQDPGQGLRLIYYSQIVNDFQKGDIAEGYSVSREKKESFPLTVTSAQKNPTAFYLCATLAGNTIYFGEGSWLTVV.

V gene TRBV19 combines with J gene TRBJ1-6, with D possibly matching TRBD1 (5 bases). In germline, CDR1 is LNHDA, CDR2 SQIVND (reference sequence). The CDR3 runs 14 residues. V was cut by 3 bases and J by 6 bases, with 9 bases left in between. This CDR3 reads CASSIQGPNSPLHF. For the CDR3, the DNA is TGTGCCAGTAGTATCCAGGGACCTAATTCACCCCTCCACTTT.

The genes are TRBV28 and TRBJ2-7; D assignment may be TRBD1 or TRBD2 (6 bases each). Trimming removed 3 bases from V and 2 bases from J, with 14 bases in between. Per the germline V gene, CDR1 is MDHEN and CDR2 is SYDVKM. This CDR3 spans 15 amino acids. The DNA of the CDR3 is TGTGCCAGCAGTTTGATACGGGGGCGAACCTACGAGCAGTACTTC. It translates to CASSLIRGRTYEQYF.

The gene calls are TRBV4-3 and TRBJ2-6; 7 nucleotides agree with TRBD1. The germline gives CDR1 LGHNA, CDR2 YSLEER. The junction had 15 bases not matched to a gene; V was cut back by 4 bases and J by 0 bases. This CDR3 region has 20 residues. The CDR3 reads CASSLHVGTERSSGANVLTF. The CDR3 nucleotides read TGCGCCAGCAGCCTACACGTGGGGACAGAGCGCTCCTCTGGGGCCAACGTCCTGACTTTC.

The J gene is TRBJ1-2, the V gene TRBV28; a possible D gene is TRBD1 (6 bases). The CDR3 has 16 residues. V was cut by 6 bases and J by 2 bases, with 19 bases left in between. Looked up from germline, CDR1 is MDHEN and CDR2 is SYDVKM. CDR3 region: CASSDPLRQENYGYTF. The CDR3, as DNA: TGTGCCAGCAGCGACCCCTTAAGACAGGAGAACTATGGCTACACCTTC.

CDR3 protein: CASSTLTGGFTEAFF. The CDR3 DNA reads TGTGCCAGCAGCACCCTTACAGGAGGTTTCACTGAAGCTTTCTTT. The V and J genes are TRBV7-2 and TRBJ1-1; TRBD1 might be the D (5 bases). This CDR3 spans 15 amino acids. Germline V lookup: CDR1 SGHTA, CDR2 FQGNSA. V lost 5 bases and J 4 bases, leaving 17 bases between the germline ends.

The rearrangement links TRBV9 to TRBJ2-3, with 9 bases aligning to TRBD2. Germline lookup yields CDR1 SGDLS and CDR2 YYNGEE. Unmatched junction bases numbered 16, after V lost 4 bases and J lost 4 bases. This CDR3 is 18 amino acids long. The CDR3 DNA is TGTGCCAGCAGCCCCCCCCTGGCGGGAGGGCCAGAGGCAGATACGCAGTATTTT. Translating it yields CASSPPLAGGPEADTQYF.